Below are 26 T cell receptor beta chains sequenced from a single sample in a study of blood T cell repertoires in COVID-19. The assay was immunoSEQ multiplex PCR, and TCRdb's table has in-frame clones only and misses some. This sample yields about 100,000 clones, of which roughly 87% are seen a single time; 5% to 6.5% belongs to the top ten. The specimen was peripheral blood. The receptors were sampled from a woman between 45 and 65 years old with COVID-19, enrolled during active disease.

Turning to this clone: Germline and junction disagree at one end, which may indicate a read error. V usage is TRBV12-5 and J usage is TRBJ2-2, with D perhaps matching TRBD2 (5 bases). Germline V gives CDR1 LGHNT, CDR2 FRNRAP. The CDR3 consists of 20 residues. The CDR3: CASAPSNPFSPTLEHRGAVF. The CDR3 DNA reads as TGTGCTAGTGCCCCTTCCAACCCCTTCTCACCGACCCTCGAACACCGGGGAGCTGTTTTT.

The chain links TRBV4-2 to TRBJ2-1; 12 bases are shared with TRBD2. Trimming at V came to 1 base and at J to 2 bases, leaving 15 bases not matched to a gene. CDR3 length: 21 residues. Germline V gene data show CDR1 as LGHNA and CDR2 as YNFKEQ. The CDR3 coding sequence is TGTGCCAGCAGCCAAGTCAAAGTTGGGTCCCGACTAGCGGGGGCCTACAATGAGCAGTTCTTC. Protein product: CASSQVKVGSRLAGAYNEQFF.

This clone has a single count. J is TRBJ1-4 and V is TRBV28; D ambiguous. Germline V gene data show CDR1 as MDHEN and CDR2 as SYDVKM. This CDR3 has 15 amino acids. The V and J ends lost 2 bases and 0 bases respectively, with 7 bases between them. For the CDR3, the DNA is TGTGCCAGCAGTTTAATTGCAGCAACTAATGAAAAACTGTTTTTT. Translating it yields CASSLIAATNEKLFF.

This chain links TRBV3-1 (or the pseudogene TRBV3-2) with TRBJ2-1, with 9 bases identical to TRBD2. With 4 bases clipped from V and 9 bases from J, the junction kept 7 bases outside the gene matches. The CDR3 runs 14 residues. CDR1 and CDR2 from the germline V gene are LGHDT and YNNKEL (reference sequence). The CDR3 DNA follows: TGTGCCAGCAGCCCGGGACTAGCCGAGAGTGAGCAGTTCTTC. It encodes CASSPGLAESEQFF.

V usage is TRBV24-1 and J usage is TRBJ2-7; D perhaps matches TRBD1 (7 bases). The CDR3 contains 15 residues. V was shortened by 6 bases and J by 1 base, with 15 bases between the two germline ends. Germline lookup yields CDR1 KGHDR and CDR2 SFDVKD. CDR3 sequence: CATSSPSGGSYEQYF. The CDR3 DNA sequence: TGTGCCACCAGTTCACCCTCAGGGGGGTCCTACGAGCAGTACTTC.

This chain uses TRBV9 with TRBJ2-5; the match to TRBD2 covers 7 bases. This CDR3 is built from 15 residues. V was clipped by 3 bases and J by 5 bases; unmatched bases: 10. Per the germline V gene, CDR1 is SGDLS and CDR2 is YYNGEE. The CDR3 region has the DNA TGTGCCAGCAGCGAAATAGCGGGTTTTGGTGAGACCCAGTACTTC. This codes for CASSEIAGFGETQYF.

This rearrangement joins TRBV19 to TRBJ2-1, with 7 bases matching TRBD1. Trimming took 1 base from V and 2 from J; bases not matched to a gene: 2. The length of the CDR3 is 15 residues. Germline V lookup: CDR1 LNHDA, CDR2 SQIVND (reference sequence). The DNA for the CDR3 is TGTGCCAGTAGTATAGGACAGGGAGCCTACAATGAGCAGTTCTTC. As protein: CASSIGQGAYNEQFF.

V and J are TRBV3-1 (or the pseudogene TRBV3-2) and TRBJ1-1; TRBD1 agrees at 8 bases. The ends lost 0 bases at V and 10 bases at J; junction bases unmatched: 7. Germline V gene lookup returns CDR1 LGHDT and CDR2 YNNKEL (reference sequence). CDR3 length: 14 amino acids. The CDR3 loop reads CASSQDGTGNVAFF. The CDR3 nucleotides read TGTGCCAGCAGCCAAGATGGGACAGGCAACGTAGCTTTCTTT.

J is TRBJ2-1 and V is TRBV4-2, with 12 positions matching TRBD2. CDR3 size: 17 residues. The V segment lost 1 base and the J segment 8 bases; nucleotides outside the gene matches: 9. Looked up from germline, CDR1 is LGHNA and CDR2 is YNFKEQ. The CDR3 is CASSQGLAGGAWDEQFF. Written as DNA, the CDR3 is TGTGCCAGCAGCCAAGGGCTAGCGGGGGGGGCATGGGATGAGCAGTTCTTC.

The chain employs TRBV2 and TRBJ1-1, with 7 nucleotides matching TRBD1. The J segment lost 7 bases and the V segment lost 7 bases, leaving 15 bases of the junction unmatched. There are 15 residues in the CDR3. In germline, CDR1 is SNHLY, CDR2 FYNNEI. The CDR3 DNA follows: TGTGCCAGCACTAGAGGGGGCGCTGGGTCCGGTGAAGCTTTCTTT. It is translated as CASTRGGAGSGEAFF. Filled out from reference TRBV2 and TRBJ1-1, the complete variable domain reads EPEVTQTPSHQVTQMGQEVILRCVPISNHLYFYWYRQILGQKVEFLVSFYNNEISEKSEIFDDQFSVERPDGSNFTLKIRSTKLEDSAMYFCASTRGGAGSGEAFFGQGTRLTVV.

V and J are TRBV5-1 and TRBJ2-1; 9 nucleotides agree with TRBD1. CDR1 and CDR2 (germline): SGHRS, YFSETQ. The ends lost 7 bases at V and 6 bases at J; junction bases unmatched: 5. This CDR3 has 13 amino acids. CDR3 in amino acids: CASSGTGPNEQFF. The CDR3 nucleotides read TGCGCCAGCTCCGGGACAGGGCCCAATGAGCAGTTCTTC.

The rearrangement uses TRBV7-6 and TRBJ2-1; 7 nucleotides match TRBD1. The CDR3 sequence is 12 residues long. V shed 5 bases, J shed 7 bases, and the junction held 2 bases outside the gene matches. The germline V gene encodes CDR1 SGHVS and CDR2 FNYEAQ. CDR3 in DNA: TGTGCCAGCAGCCTGACAGGGAATGAGCAGTTCTTC. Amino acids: CASSLTGNEQFF.

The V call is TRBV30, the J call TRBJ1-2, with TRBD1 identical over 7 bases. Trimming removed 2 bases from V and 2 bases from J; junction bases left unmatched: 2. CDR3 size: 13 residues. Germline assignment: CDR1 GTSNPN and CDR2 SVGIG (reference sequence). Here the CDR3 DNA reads TGTGCCTGGAGTTCAGGGGGAAACTATGGCTACACCTTC. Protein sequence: CAWSSGGNYGYTF.

For the CDR3, the DNA is TGCGCCAGCAGCCAAGATGGAGCGGGGGGGCCGAATGAGCAGTTCTTC. This gives the protein CASSQDGAGGPNEQFF. This chain joins TRBV4-1 and TRBJ2-1; 10 bases map to TRBD2. The length of the CDR3 is 16 residues. Losses at the gene ends were 0 bases for V and 7 bases for J; bases not matched to a gene: 6. Germline V gene data show CDR1 as MGHRA and CDR2 as YSYEKL.

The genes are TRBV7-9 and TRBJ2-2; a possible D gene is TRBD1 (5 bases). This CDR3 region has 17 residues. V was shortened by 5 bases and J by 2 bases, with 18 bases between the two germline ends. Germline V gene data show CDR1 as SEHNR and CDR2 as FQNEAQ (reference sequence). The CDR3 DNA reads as TGTGCCAGCAGCATTAATAGGGGCAGTCTAAACACCGGGGAGCTGTTTTTT. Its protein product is CASSINRGSLNTGELFF.

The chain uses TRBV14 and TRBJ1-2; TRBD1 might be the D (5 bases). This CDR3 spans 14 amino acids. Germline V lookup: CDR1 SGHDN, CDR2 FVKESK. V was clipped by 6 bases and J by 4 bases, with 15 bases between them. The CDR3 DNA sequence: TGTGCCAGCAGTTTAGGGGCGCCTAGCTATGGCTACACCTTC. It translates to CASSLGAPSYGYTF.

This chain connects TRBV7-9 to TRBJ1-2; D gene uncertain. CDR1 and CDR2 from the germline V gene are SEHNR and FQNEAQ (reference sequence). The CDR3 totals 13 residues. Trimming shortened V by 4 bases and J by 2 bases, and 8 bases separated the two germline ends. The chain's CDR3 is CASSSPLNYGYTF. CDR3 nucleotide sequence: TGTGCCAGCAGCTCCCCCCTGAACTATGGCTACACCTTC.

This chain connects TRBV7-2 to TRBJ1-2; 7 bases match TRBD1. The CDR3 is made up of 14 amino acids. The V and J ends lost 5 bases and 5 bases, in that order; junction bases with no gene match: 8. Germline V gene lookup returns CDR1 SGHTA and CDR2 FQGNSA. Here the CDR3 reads CASSLTGTAYGYTF. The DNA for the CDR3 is TGTGCCAGCAGCCTCACTGGGACAGCTTATGGCTACACCTTC.

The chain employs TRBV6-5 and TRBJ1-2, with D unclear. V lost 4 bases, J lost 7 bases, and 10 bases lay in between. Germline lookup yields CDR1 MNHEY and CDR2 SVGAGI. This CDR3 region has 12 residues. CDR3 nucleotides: TGTGCCAGCAGTTCCGGAGGGTTTGGCTACACCTTC. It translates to CASSSGGFGYTF.

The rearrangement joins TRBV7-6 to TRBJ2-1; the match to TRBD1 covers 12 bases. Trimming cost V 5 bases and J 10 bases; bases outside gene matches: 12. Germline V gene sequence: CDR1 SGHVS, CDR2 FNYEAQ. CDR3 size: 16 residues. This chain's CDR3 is CASSPLLGTGGREQFF. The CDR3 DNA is TGTGCCAGCAGCCCCCTCTTAGGGACAGGGGGCCGGGAGCAGTTCTTC.

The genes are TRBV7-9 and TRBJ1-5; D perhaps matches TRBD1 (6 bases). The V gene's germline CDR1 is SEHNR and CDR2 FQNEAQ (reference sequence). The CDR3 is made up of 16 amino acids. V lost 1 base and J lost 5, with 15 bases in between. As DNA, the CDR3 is TGTGCCAGCAGCTTAGAGGCGGCAGGGGTATATCAGCCCCAGCATTTT. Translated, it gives CASSLEAAGVYQPQHF.

CDR3 region: CASRSPGLAGLEQFF. CDR3 DNA sequence: TGTGCCAGCAGGTCACCGGGACTAGCGGGACTTGAGCAGTTCTTC. V and J are TRBV11-2 and TRBJ2-1; 13 bases agree with TRBD2. This CDR3 is 15 amino acids long. The trim removed 6 bases at V and 9 bases at J, leaving 8 bases unmatched. Germline V gene data show CDR1 as SGHAT and CDR2 as FQNNGV.

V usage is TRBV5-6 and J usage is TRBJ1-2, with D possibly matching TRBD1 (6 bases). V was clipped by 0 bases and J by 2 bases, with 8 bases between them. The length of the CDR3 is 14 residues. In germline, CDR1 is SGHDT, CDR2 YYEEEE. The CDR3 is CASSLEQGNYGYTF. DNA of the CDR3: TGTGCCAGCAGCTTGGAACAGGGAAACTATGGCTACACCTTC.

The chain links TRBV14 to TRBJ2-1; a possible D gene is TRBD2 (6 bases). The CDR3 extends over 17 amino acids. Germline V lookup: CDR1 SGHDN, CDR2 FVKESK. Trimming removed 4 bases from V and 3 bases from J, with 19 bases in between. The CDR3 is CASSPRLGSGLYNEQFF. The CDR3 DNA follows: TGTGCCAGCAGCCCCCGACTCGGAAGCGGGCTCTACAATGAGCAGTTCTTC.

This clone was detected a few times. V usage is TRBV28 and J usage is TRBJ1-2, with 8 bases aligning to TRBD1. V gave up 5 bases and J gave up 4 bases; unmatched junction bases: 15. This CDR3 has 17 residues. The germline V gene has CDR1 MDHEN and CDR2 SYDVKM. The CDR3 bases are TGTGCCAGCAGTCCAGGGGGCGTCGGGGGCCATGGCTATGGCTACACCTTC. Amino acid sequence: CASSPGGVGGHGYGYTF.

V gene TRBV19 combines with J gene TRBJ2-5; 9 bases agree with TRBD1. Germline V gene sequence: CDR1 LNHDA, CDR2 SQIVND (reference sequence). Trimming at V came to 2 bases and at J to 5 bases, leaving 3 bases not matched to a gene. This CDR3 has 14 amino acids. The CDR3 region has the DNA TGTGCCAGTAGTATACTCGACAGGGGGGAGACCCAGTACTTC. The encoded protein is CASSILDRGETQYF.